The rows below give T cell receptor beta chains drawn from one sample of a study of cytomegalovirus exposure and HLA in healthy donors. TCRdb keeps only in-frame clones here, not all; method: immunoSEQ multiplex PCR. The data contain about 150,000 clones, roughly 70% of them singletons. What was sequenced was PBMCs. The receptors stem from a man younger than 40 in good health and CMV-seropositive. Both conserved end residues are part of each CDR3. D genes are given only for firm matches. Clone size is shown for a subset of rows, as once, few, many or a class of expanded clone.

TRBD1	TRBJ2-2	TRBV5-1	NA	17	TGCGCCAGCAGCTTGGGCTCCGGGACAGCCGTTTCCGGGGAGCTGTTTTTT	CASSLGSGTAVSGELFF
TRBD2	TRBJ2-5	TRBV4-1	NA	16	TGCGCCAGCAGCCCCGGATCCCTAGCGGGAATCGAGACCCAGTACTTC	CASSPGSLAGIETQYF
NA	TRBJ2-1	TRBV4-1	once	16	TGCGCCAGCAGCCAAGCACCACGCAGCTCCTACAATGAGCAGTTCTTC	CASSQAPRSSYNEQFF
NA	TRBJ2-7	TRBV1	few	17	TGCACCAGCAGCTTCGGTCGGGAGCGGGACGACTCCTACGAGCAGTACTTC	CTSSFGRERDDSYEQYF
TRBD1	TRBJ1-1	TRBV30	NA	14	TGTGCCTGGAGGGGACAGCTGGAGGACACTGAAGCTTTCTTT	CAWRGQLEDTEAFF
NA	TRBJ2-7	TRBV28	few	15	TGTGCCAGCAGTGAGGAACTAGATTGGGGTCGAGAGCAGTACTTC	CASSEELDWGREQYF
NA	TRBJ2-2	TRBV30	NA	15	TGTGCCTGGAGCGCGGGCATCGGTGGCACCGGGGAGCTGTTTTTT	CAWSAGIGGTGELFF
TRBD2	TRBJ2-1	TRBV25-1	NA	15	TGTGCCAGCAGAATTGGGACTAGCGGGACCGATGAGCAGTTCTTC	CASRIGTSGTDEQFF
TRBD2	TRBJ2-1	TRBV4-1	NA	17	TGCGCCAGCAGCCAAGCAAGGACTAGCGGGTCATACAATGAGCAGTTCTTC	CASSQARTSGSYNEQFF
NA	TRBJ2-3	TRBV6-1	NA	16	TGTGCCAGCAGTGACCCTGGCTCAGGGTCCCCAGATACGCAGTATTTT	CASSDPGSGSPDTQYF
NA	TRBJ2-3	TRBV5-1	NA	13	TGCGCCAGCAATGACCACTCGGGGAATACGCAGTATTTT	CASNDHSGNTQYF
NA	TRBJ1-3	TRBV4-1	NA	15	TGCGCCAGCAGCCAACCCGCAGTCTCTGGAAACACCATATATTTT	CASSQPAVSGNTIYF
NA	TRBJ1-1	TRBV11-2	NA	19	TGTGCCAGCAGCTCAGGAAGGGGCCAGGGGCGATTCGGGGACACTGAAGCTTTCTTT	CASSSGRGQGRFGDTEAFF
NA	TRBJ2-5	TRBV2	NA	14	TGTGCCAGCAACGCTCGGGTATACCAAGAGACCCAGTACTTC	CASNARVYQETQYF
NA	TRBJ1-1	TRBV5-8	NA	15	TGTGCCAGCTATGGACGGGGGAGAGGGAACACTGAAGCTTTCTTT	CASYGRGRGNTEAFF
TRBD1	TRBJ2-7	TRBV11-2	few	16	TGTGCCAGCAGCTTGACTCCAGACAGGGCTTGGTACGAGCAGTACTTC	CASSLTPDRAWYEQYF
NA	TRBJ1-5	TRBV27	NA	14	TGTGCCAGCAGTTGGGCAGGGGCTGATCAGCCCCAGCATTTT	CASSWAGADQPQHF
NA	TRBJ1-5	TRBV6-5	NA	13	TGTGCCAGCAGCCGTTTACACAATCAGCCCCAGCATTTT	CASSRLHNQPQHF
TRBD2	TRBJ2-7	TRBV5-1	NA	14	TGCGCCAGCAGCTCCCTAGCGGGAGGTGACGAGCAGTACTTC	CASSSLAGGDEQYF
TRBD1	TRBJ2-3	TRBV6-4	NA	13	TGTGCCAGCAGTAGCGACAGGGGTGATACGCAGTATTTT	CASSSDRGDTQYF
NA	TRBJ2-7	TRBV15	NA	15	TGTGCCACCGGATCGACAGAAACGAGCTCCTACGAGCAGTACTTC	CATGSTETSSYEQYF
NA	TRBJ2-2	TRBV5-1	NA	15	TGCGCCAGCAGCTGGGGGCAACTAGGCACCGGGGAGCTGTTTTTT	CASSWGQLGTGELFF
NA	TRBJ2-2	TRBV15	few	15	TGTGCCACCAGCAGAGCAGAAAGATACACCGGGGAGCTGTTTTTT	CATSRAERYTGELFF
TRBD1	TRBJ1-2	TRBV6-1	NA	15	TGTGCCAGCAGTCGAGAGACAGGGAGTAACTATGGCTACACCTTC	CASSRETGSNYGYTF
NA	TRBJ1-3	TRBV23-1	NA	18	TGCGCCAGCAGTCAACCCAAAGCCGGGATCCTCTCTGGAAACACCATATATTTT	CASSQPKAGILSGNTIYF
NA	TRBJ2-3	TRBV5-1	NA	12	TGCGCCAGCCGACCGGGAACAGATACGCAGTATTTT	CASRPGTDTQYF
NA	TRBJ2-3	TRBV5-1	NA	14	TGCGCCAGCAGCCAGGGACAAATCACAGATACGCAGTATTTT	CASSQGQITDTQYF
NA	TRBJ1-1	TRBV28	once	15	TGTGCCAGCAGTAAACAGGATAAAGCGAGGACTGAAGCTTTCTTT	CASSKQDKARTEAFF
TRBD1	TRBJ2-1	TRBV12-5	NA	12	TGTGCTAGTGGTTCAACAGGGGGCTGGCAGTTCTTC	CASGSTGGWQFF
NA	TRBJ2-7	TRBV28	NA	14	TGTGCCAGCAGTTTAGGGACTGCCTCCTACGAGCAGTACTTC	CASSLGTASYEQYF
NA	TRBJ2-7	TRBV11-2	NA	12	TGTGCCAGCAGCTCCCAGGGCTACGAGCAGTACTTC	CASSSQGYEQYF
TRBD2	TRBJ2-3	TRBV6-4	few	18	TGTGCCAGCACCCAGGAAGGGCTAGCGGGGTCTCTCACAGATACGCAGTATTTT	CASTQEGLAGSLTDTQYF
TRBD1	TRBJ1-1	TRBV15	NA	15	TGTGCCACCAGCAGAGATCCTGGACAGGTCACTGAAGCTTTCTTT	CATSRDPGQVTEAFF
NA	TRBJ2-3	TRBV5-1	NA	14	TGCGCCAGCAGCCCAGGGCCTAGCACAGATACGCAGTATTTT	CASSPGPSTDTQYF
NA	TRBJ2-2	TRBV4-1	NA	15	TGCGCCAGCAGCCAAGACCCAGCGTACACCGGGGAGCTGTTTTTT	CASSQDPAYTGELFF
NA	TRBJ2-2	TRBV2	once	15	TGTGCCAGCAGTATTTACGGTACGAACACCGGGGAGCTGTTTTTT	CASSIYGTNTGELFF
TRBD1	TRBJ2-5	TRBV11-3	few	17	TGTGCCAGCAGCCCGCTCCGGGACAGCCATCCGGTGGAGACCCAGTACTTC	CASSPLRDSHPVETQYF
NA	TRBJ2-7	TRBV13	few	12	TGTGCCAGCAGCTTCTCCCGCTACGAGCAGTACTTC	CASSFSRYEQYF
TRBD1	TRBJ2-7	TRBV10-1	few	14	TGCGCCAGCAGTGAAGGGACAGCCTCCTACGAGCAGTACTTC	CASSEGTASYEQYF
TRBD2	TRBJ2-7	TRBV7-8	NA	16	TGTGCCAGCAGCTTTTCCGGGACTAGCGGGTCCTACGAGCAGTACTTC	CASSFSGTSGSYEQYF
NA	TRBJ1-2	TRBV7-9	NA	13	TGTGCCAGCAGCTCCCATGGTGGTGAGGGCTACACCTTC	CASSSHGGEGYTF
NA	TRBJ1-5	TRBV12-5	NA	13	TGTGCTAGTGGTTGGGGGGGCAATCAGCCCCAGCATTTT	CASGWGGNQPQHF
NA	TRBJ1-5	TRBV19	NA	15	TGTGCCAGTACCCTGACACCTTATAGCAATCAGCCCCAGCATTTT	CASTLTPYSNQPQHF
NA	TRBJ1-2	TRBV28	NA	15	TGTGCCAGCAGTCAATCCAGACTGAGTAACTATGGCTACACCTTC	CASSQSRLSNYGYTF
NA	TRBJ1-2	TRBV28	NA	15	TGTGCCAGCAGCTATGGGGCAGGGAAGCCCTATGGCTACACCTTC	CASSYGAGKPYGYTF
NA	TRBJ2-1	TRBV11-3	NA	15	TGTGCCAGCAGCCGCTCTAGGGACTTCCCTGGTGAGCAGTTCTTC	CASSRSRDFPGEQFF
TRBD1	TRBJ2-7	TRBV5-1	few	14	TGCGCCAGCAGCTTCGGGACAGGTATGGACGAGCAGTACTTC	CASSFGTGMDEQYF
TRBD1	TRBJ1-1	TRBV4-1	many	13	TGCGCCAGCAGCCGGGGACAGTCGACTGAAGCTTTCTTT	CASSRGQSTEAFF
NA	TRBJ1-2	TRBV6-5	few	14	TGTGCCAGCAGGGACACTTTGGAGAACTATGGCTACACCTTC	CASRDTLENYGYTF
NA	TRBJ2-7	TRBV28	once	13	TGTGCCAGCAGGAGGACTGTCTCCTACGAGCAGTACTTC	CASRRTVSYEQYF
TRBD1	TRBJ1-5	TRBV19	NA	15	TGTGCCAGTATCTCCGGGACAGGGTTCAATCAGCCCCAGCATTTT	CASISGTGFNQPQHF
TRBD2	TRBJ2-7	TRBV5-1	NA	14	TGCGCCAGCACTCGGGCTAGCGGGAGTCGGGAGCAGTACTTC	CASTRASGSREQYF
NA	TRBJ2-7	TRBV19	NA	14	TGTGCCAGTAAGAGAAGAGGAGGGACCTACGAGCAGTACTTC	CASKRRGGTYEQYF
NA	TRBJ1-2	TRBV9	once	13	TGTGCCAGCAGCGTAGGGGCAGCCTATGGCTACACCTTC	CASSVGAAYGYTF
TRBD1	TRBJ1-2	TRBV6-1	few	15	TGTGCCAGCAGTGGTGACAGGGCGTTTTTGGGTGGCTACACCTTC	CASSGDRAFLGGYTF